The entry that follows covers one T cell receptor (beta chain) sequence. This record belongs to a study of blood T cell repertoires in COVID-19. The overall study: The United States, Italy and Spain provided the acute and convalescent COVID-19 samples.

Germline V gives CDR1 LGHNA, CDR2 YNFKEQ. This CDR3 is built from 14 residues. V lost 0 bases, J lost 7 bases, and 10 bases lay in between. In the original workflow: Amplification of reference gene primers provided the estimated nucleated cell counts. Sequenced by immunoSEQ multiplex PCR; TCRdb stores in-frame clones only, minus some. D and trimming were read from the DNA, whereas the V and J calls and clone size are those reported in that table. The sample holds 250,000 to 300,000 clones, 90% to 95% seen once. This sequence was found in a woman aged 25 to 45 with COVID-19, enrolled during active disease. Sequenced sample: peripheral blood. The chain employs TRBV4-2 and TRBJ2-1; a weak D match, TRBD2 (7 bases). The CDR3 DNA sequence: TGTGCCAGCAGCCAAGACAGGGGAGGGAATGAGCAGTTCTTC. Translated: CASSQDRGGNEQFF.